One and the same sample provided the 32 T cell receptor beta chains below, sequenced in a study of T-cell memory formation after mild COVID-19. TCRdb re-derived calls from the 5' RACE reads in MiXCR, one entry per CDR3 protein. The table lists around 500,000 distinct CDR3 sequences, roughly 20% of them singletons. The sample consisted of PBMCs or a T cell subset sorted from them (not recorded which). The origin of the receptors is an adult woman who had mild COVID-19 (a few samples of this study predate the infection). Cell type and time point are not known.

This clonotype showed up just a few times. This chain links TRBV6-2 or TRBV6-3 with TRBJ1-2; D is uncertain. With 5 bases removed from V and 8 bases from J, the gap between germline ends came to 9 bases. CDR1 is MNHEY, CDR2 SVGEGT, per germline. CDR3 size: 11 residues. The CDR3: CASSTGSGYTF. The DNA for the CDR3 is TGTGCCAGCAGTACGGGTAGCGGCTACACCTTC.

This clonotype was counted a few times. The gene calls are TRBV12-3 or TRBV12-4 and TRBJ1-2, with TRBD1 as a possible D gene (6 bases). V was clipped by 2 bases and J by 8 bases, with 15 bases between them. CDR3 length: 14 amino acids. The CDR3 bases are TGTGCCAGCAGTTTATCGGGGGGGCTGGGCGGCTACACCTTC. Translation: CASSLSGGLGGYTF.

V is TRBV12-3 or TRBV12-4 and J is TRBJ1-1; maybe TRBD1 (5 bases). Between the trimmed V and J ends, which lost 0 bases and 2 bases, there was a span of 19 bases. The CDR3 contains 18 residues. In DNA form, the CDR3 reads TGTGCCAGCAGTTTAGCCGGCGGGGGGTTGAGTAGCAACACTGAAGCTTTCTTT. Translating gives CASSLAGGGLSSNTEAFF.

This chain connects TRBV20-1 to TRBJ2-5, with TRBD2 identical over 12 bases. The CDR3 totals 16 residues. CDR1 is DFQATT, CDR2 SNEGSKA, per germline (reference sequence). V trimming: 6 bases; J trimming: 3 bases; junction bases outside the gene matches: 11. The CDR3 is CSAKVGLAGGEETQYF. CDR3 nucleotides: TGCAGTGCCAAAGTGGGGCTAGCGGGAGGGGAAGAGACCCAGTACTTC.

This clonotype was seen only a few times. The chain links TRBV7-2 to TRBJ2-3; 9 positions agree with TRBD2. Germline CDR1 is SGHTA and CDR2 is FQGNSA. J was trimmed by 6 bases and V by 3 bases; bases with no gene match: 16. The CDR3 loop spans 18 amino acids. CDR3 loop: CASSFHLVAGGPTDTQYF. CDR3 nucleotides: TGTGCCAGCAGCTTTCATTTGGTCGCGGGAGGGCCAACGGATACGCAGTATTTT.

This clonotype was found a few times. The rearrangement joins TRBV2 to TRBJ2-3; 7 bases match TRBD1. The CDR3 is made up of 15 amino acids. Germline lookup yields CDR1 SNHLY and CDR2 FYNNEI. J gave up 3 bases and V 7 bases, and 10 bases lay outside the gene matches. DNA for the CDR3: TGTGCCAGCACCCGAAGACAGGGAGTGACAGATACGCAGTATTTT. It translates to CASTRRQGVTDTQYF.

This clonotype was seen a handful of times. The chain employs TRBV7-9 and TRBJ2-5, with a possible D match to TRBD1 (5 bases). The CDR3 length is 16 residues. Trimming took off 3 bases at V and 1 base at J, with 15 bases between the two ends. Germline V lookup: CDR1 SEHNR, CDR2 FQNEAQ (reference sequence). The CDR3 DNA reads TGTGCCAGCAGCTTTCCTACAACAGGCTTCCAAGAGACCCAGTACTTC. It is translated as CASSFPTTGFQETQYF.

This clonotype was seen ten or more times. The rearrangement links TRBV20-1 to TRBJ2-7, with 13 positions matching TRBD2. The CDR3 totals 17 residues. The V segment lost 0 bases and the J segment 2 bases; nucleotides outside the gene matches: 7. Germline CDR1 and CDR2: DFQATT and SNEGSKA (reference sequence). In nucleotides, the CDR3 is TGCAGTGCTAGAGATACGACTAGCGGGGGGTCCACCTACGAGCAGTACTTC. The encoded protein is CSARDTTSGGSTYEQYF.

CDR3 loop: CSVDAGLNYEQYF. The CDR3 DNA follows: TGCAGCGTTGACGCAGGGCTCAACTACGAGCAGTACTTC. The gene calls are TRBV29-1 and TRBJ2-7, with a possible D match to TRBD1 (5 bases). Trimming removed 3 bases at V and 3 bases at J, with 12 bases between. Per germline, CDR1 SQVTM and CDR2 ANQGSEA. The CDR3 has 13 amino acids.

This sequence joins TRBV3-1 and TRBJ2-3; 9 nucleotides line up with TRBD2. Germline CDR1 reads LGHDT; CDR2 reads YNNKEL (reference sequence). The V gene end was trimmed by 3 bases and the J gene end by 1 base; junction bases not matched to a gene: 5. The CDR3 extends over 16 amino acids. DNA for the CDR3: TGTGCCAGCAGCCAGCGCCTAGCGGGGCGCACAGATACGCAGTATTTT. This translates into CASSQRLAGRTDTQYF.

The chain employs TRBV9 and TRBJ2-5; the match to TRBD2 covers 8 bases. The junction had 19 bases not matched to a gene; V was cut back by 4 bases and J by 5 bases. CDR3 length: 18 residues. Germline CDR1 reads SGDLS; CDR2 reads YYNGEE. DNA of the CDR3: TGTGCCAGCAGCCCCCCCCAGCGGGAGAGTGGTTGGTGGGAGACCCAGTACTTC. Protein sequence: CASSPPQRESGWWETQYF.

The CDR3 DNA is TGTGCCAGCAGCTGGTCAGGGGGCAGGCGGGCTAAGGGTGAAAAACTGTTTTTT. It yields the protein CASSWSGGRRAKGEKLFF. The chain uses TRBV5-5 and TRBJ1-4, with 8 positions matching TRBD1. The ends lost 3 bases at V and 7 bases at J; junction bases unmatched: 17. This CDR3 is built from 18 residues. CDR1 is SGHKS, CDR2 YYEKEE, per germline (reference sequence). The complete variable domain, with remaining parts taken from reference TRBV5-5 and TRBJ1-4, reads DAGVTQSPTHLIKTRGQQVTLRCSPISGHKSVSWYQQVLGQGPQFIFQYYEKEERGRGNFPDRFSARQFPNYSSELNVNALLLGDSALYLCASSWSGGRRAKGEKLFFGSGTQLSVL.

This rearrangement joins TRBV20-1 to TRBJ2-1, with 9 positions matching TRBD2. Germline V gives CDR1 DFQATT, CDR2 SNEGSKA (reference sequence). The CDR3 is 17 residues long. With 2 bases clipped from V and 5 bases from J, the junction kept 13 bases outside the gene matches. The chain's CDR3 is CSARTAGGLADHNEQFF. Here the CDR3 DNA reads TGCAGTGCTAGAACGGCTGGGGGACTAGCAGACCACAATGAGCAGTTCTTC.

The chain uses TRBV2 and TRBJ2-3; 8 bases fit TRBD1. This CDR3 has 14 amino acids. The J segment lost 5 bases and the V segment lost 9 bases, leaving 10 bases of the junction unmatched. Germline CDR1 and CDR2: SNHLY and FYNNEI. The CDR3 loop reads CARGQGPYVDTQYF. The CDR3 DNA sequence: TGTGCCAGAGGACAGGGCCCTTATGTAGATACGCAGTATTTT.

The chain employs TRBV9 and TRBJ2-7; 9 bases align to TRBD1. V was pared by 3 bases and J by 2 bases, with 3 bases of the junction left unmatched. The germline V gene has CDR1 SGDLS and CDR2 YYNGEE. The CDR3 has 14 amino acids. CDR3 DNA: TGTGCCAGCAGCGCAGACAGGGGGGCCTACGAGCAGTACTTC. As protein: CASSADRGAYEQYF.

The sample holds a few counts of this clonotype. V is TRBV9 and J is TRBJ2-2; 9 positions agree with TRBD1. Germline trimming cut 4 bases from V and 4 bases from J; bases unmatched to any gene: 5. This CDR3 is 15 amino acids long. Germline CDR1 is SGDLS and CDR2 is YYNGEE. For the CDR3, the DNA is TGTGCCAGCAGCTTCGGACAGGGGAGCACCGGGGAGCTGTTTTTT. Its protein product is CASSFGQGSTGELFF.

This clonotype was picked up a small number of times. The chain combines TRBV2 with TRBJ2-7; possibly TRBD1 for D (5 bases). Germline V gene sequence: CDR1 SNHLY, CDR2 FYNNEI. Trimming took 7 bases from V and 5 from J, leaving 15 bases between them. The CDR3 totals 13 residues. The CDR3 here is CASILRVLNEQYF. The CDR3 nucleotides are TGTGCCAGCATCCTCAGGGTTCTCAACGAGCAGTACTTC.

This clonotype came up many times. The rearrangement uses TRBV12-3 or TRBV12-4 and TRBJ2-7; 15 nucleotides line up with TRBD2. V trimming: 6 bases; J trimming: 3 bases; junction bases outside the gene matches: 3. The CDR3 sequence is 15 residues long. The CDR3 nucleotides read TGTGCCAGCAGCAGGACTAGCGGGAGGGTCTACGAGCAGTACTTC. Protein product: CASSRTSGRVYEQYF.

This clonotype was picked up many times. CDR3 amino acids: CSAGGQGHNEQFF. CDR3 in DNA: TGCAGTGCCGGGGGACAGGGGCACAATGAGCAGTTCTTC. The chain couples TRBV20-1 to TRBJ2-1; 10 bases line up with TRBD1. Trimming removed 6 bases from V and 5 bases from J; junction bases left unmatched: 4. Germline V gene data show CDR1 as DFQATT and CDR2 as SNEGSKA (reference sequence). The CDR3 is 13 amino acids.

The rearrangement uses TRBV7-9 and TRBJ2-2; perhaps TRBD2 as D (5 bases). In germline, CDR1 is SEHNR, CDR2 FQNEAQ (reference sequence). Trimming removed 3 bases from V and 9 bases from J, with 11 bases in between. The CDR3 covers 13 residues. CDR3 DNA: TGTGCCAGCAGCTTGAGGGATTTCCGGGAGCTGTTTTTT. It is translated as CASSLRDFRELFF.

The genes are TRBV7-2 and TRBJ2-1; the D gene is possibly TRBD1 (7 bases). Near its end, the DNA agrees better with TRBJ2-7, so the J call may be wrong. This CDR3 has 14 residues. Germline V gene lookup returns CDR1 SGHTA and CDR2 FQGNSA. CDR3 nucleotides: TGTGCCAGCAGCGCGGGACAGAAAAGCAATGAGCAGTACTTC. Encoded protein: CASSAGQKSNEQYF.

This clonotype appeared many times. This chain links TRBV7-2 with TRBJ2-2; no clear D. V was clipped by 2 bases and J by 3 bases, with 7 bases between them. Germline loops: CDR1 SGHTA, CDR2 FQGNSA. This CDR3 has 14 amino acids. In DNA form, the CDR3 reads TGTGCCAGCAGCTTAAGTCGGGACACCGGGGAGCTGTTTTTT. Translating gives CASSLSRDTGELFF.

This rearrangement joins TRBV6-2 or TRBV6-3 to TRBJ2-5; D ambiguous. With 2 bases removed from V and 2 bases from J, the gap between germline ends came to 9 bases. CDR1 and CDR2 (germline): MNHEY, SVGEGT. This CDR3 has 14 residues. The CDR3 nucleotides are TGTGCCAGCAGTTACCCGGCAAGACAAGAGACCCAGTACTTC. Protein: CASSYPARQETQYF.

This clonotype was seen more than once but under ten times. The chain recombines TRBV11-2 with TRBJ2-2; 9 bases agree with TRBD2. J lost 6 bases, V lost 1 base, and 6 bases had no gene match. This CDR3 has 16 amino acids. Germline V gene sequence: CDR1 SGHAT, CDR2 FQNNGV. CDR3 DNA sequence: TGTGCCAGCAGCTTAGTAGCGGGGGCGCCCCCCGGGGAGCTGTTTTTT. It codes for CASSLVAGAPPGELFF.

This clonotype was observed a few times. The chain recombines TRBV5-5 with TRBJ2-7; D ambiguous. Trimming stripped 5 bases from V and 1 base from J, with 16 bases between. This CDR3 spans 15 amino acids. The germline CDR1 and CDR2 sequences are SGHKS and YYEKEE (reference sequence). The CDR3 is CASRRDGGVSYEQYF. The CDR3 DNA sequence: TGTGCCAGCAGGAGAGATGGTGGGGTATCCTACGAGCAGTACTTC. Supplemented by reference TRBV5-5 and TRBJ2-7, the full variable domain reads DAGVTQSPTHLIKTRGQQVTLRCSPISGHKSVSWYQQVLGQGPQFIFQYYEKEERGRGNFPDRFSARQFPNYSSELNVNALLLGDSALYLCASRRDGGVSYEQYFGPGTRLTVT.

This sequence joins TRBV20-1 and TRBJ2-2; no definite D call. Looked up from germline, CDR1 is DFQATT and CDR2 is SNEGSKA (reference sequence). CDR3 length equals 13 residues. Trimming shortened V by 6 bases and J by 7 bases, and 15 bases separated the two germline ends. CDR3 amino acids: CSAIPRGIGELFF. The CDR3 nucleotides read TGCAGTGCCATACCGCGAGGAATCGGGGAGCTGTTTTTT.

This clonotype was seen more than once but under ten times. The rearrangement links TRBV5-1 to TRBJ2-1, with 12 bases lining up with TRBD2. This CDR3 is 16 amino acids long. CDR1 and CDR2 from the germline V gene are SGHRS and YFSETQ. After removal of 0 bases from V and 4 bases from J, the junction contained 2 bases not matched to a gene. The CDR3 nucleotides read TGCGCCAGCAGCTTGGGGACTAGCGGGGTGTACAATGAGCAGTTCTTC. It is translated as CASSLGTSGVYNEQFF. Full variable domain (outside the CDR3, taken from reference TRBV5-1 and TRBJ2-1): KAGVTQTPRYLIKTRGQQVTLSCSPISGHRSVSWYQQTPGQGLQFLFEYFSETQRNKGNFPGRFSGRQFSNSRSEMNVSTLELGDSALYLCASSLGTSGVYNEQFFGPGTRLTVL.

The V call is TRBV4-3, the J call TRBJ1-2; 9 bases align to TRBD1. Germline lookup yields CDR1 LGHNA and CDR2 YSLEER. This CDR3 region has 14 residues. The V gene end was trimmed by 4 bases and the J gene end by 4 bases; junction bases not matched to a gene: 4. The CDR3 spells CASSRGQGLYGYTF. CDR3 coding DNA: TGCGCCAGCAGCCGCGGACAGGGGCTCTATGGCTACACCTTC.

This clonotype was found many times. The J gene is TRBJ1-2, the V gene TRBV15; D might be TRBD1 (6 bases). CDR1 is LNHNV, CDR2 YYDKDF, per germline (reference sequence). Trimming stripped 0 bases from V and 3 bases from J, with 14 bases between. This CDR3 spans 16 amino acids. The CDR3 sequence is CATSRDPYRADYGYTF. The CDR3 DNA is TGTGCCACCAGCAGAGATCCCTACAGGGCAGACTATGGCTACACCTTC. The full variable domain, in which reference TRBV15 and TRBJ1-2 provide the parts outside the CDR3, is DAMVIQNPRYQVTQFGKPVTLSCSQTLNHNVMYWYQQKSSQAPKLLFHYYDKDFNNEADTPDNFQSRRPNTSFCFLDIRSPGLGDTAMYLCATSRDPYRADYGYTFGSGTRLTVV.

This chain links TRBV11-3 with TRBJ1-4, with D maybe TRBD1 (5 bases). Germline CDR1 is SGHNT and CDR2 is YENEEA. Trimming removed 4 bases from V and 2 bases from J, with 11 bases in between. CDR3 length: 15 residues. CDR3 in DNA: TGTGCCAGCAGCTATCACGGGGGGACTAATGAAAAACTGTTTTTT. It yields the protein CASSYHGGTNEKLFF.

This clonotype has a handful of counts. This chain joins TRBV27 and TRBJ2-7; weak D call: TRBD2 (5 bases). V lost 3 bases and J lost 0, with 12 bases in between. Germline values: CDR1 MNHEY, CDR2 SMNVEV (reference sequence). The CDR3 runs 15 residues. This CDR3 reads CASSFDYLNSYEQYF. CDR3 DNA: TGTGCCAGCAGTTTCGACTATCTGAACTCCTACGAGCAGTACTTC.

This clonotype showed up just a few times. The CDR3 sequence: CASSFPSLGGTDTQYF. The CDR3, as DNA: TGTGCCAGCAGTTTCCCGTCTTTAGGTGGTACAGATACGCAGTATTTT. The rearrangement joins TRBV12-3 or TRBV12-4 to TRBJ2-3; no clear D. V shed 3 bases and J shed 3 bases, with 16 bases lying between them. This CDR3 comprises 16 residues.